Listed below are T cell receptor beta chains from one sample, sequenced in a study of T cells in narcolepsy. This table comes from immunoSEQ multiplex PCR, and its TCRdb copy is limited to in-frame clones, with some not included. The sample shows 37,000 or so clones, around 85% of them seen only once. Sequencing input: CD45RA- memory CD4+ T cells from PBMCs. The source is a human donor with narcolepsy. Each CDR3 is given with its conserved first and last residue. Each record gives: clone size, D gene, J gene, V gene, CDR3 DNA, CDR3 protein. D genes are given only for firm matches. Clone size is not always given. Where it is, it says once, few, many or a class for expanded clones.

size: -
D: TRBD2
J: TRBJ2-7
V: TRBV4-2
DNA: TGTGCCAGCAGCCAAGACTGGGGCGGGGGGTCCAACGAGCAGTACTTC
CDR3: CASSQDWGGGSNEQYF

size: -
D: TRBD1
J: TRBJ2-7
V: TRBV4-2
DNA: TGTGCCAGCAGCCAAGCCGGGACAGGGAACGAGCAGTACTTC
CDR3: CASSQAGTGNEQYF

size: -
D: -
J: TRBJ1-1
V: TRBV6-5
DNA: TGTGCCAGCAGTCCTGGACAGAGAAGGAACACTGAAGCTTTCTTT
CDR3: CASSPGQRRNTEAFF

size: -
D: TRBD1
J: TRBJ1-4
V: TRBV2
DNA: TGTGCCAGCAGTGTTGGCCGGGACAGTTCACTGTTTTTT
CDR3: CASSVGRDSSLFF

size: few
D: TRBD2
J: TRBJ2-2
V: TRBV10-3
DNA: TGTGCCATCAGTGGTCAAGCGGGGACCACCGGGGAGCTGTTTTTT
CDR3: CAISGQAGTTGELFF

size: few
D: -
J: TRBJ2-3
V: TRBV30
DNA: TGTGCCTGGGACCGGAAAAGCACAGATACGCAGTATTTT
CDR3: CAWDRKSTDTQYF

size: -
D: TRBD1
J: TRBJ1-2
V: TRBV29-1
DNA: TGCAGCGGGGGACAGGGGAACTATGGCTACACCTTC
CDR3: CSGGQGNYGYTF

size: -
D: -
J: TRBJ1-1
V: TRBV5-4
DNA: TGTGCCAGCAGCCCACAATTGAGGGCGGGGGTTAAGACTGAAGCTTTCTTT
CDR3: CASSPQLRAGVKTEAFF

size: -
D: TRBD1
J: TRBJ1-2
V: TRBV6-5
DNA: TGTGCCAGCAGCCGGGGACAGGGCCTTGGCTACACCTTC
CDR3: CASSRGQGLGYTF

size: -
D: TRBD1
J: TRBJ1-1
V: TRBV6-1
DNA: TGTGCCAGCAGTGAAGGGACAGGGGTTATGAACACTGAAGCTTTCTTT
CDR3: CASSEGTGVMNTEAFF

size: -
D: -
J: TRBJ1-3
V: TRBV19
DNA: TGTGCCAGTAGTAGCCCTCTGGGGGGCTCTGGAAACACCATATATTTT
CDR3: CASSSPLGGSGNTIYF

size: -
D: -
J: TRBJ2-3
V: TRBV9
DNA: TGTGCCAGCAGCGTAGAATCAGGGGGGCCAAATACGCAGTATTTT
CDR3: CASSVESGGPNTQYF

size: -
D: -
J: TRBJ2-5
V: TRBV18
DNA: TGTGCCAGCTCACCACCGGCAGGTCAAGAGACCCAGTACTTC
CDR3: CASSPPAGQETQYF

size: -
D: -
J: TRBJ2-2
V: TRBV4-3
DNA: TGCGCCAGCAGCCAGCTGGGTGGGGGCGGGGAGCTGTTTTTT
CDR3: CASSQLGGGGELFF

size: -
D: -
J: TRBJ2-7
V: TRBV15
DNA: TGTGCCACCAGCAGTGAGGATCCTATCTCCTACGAGCAGTACTTC
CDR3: CATSSEDPISYEQYF

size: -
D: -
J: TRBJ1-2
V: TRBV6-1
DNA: TGTGCCAGCATCCTACAGGAGTTCGGCTATGGCTACACCTTC
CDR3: CASILQEFGYGYTF

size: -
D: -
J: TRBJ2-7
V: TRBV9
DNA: TGTGCCAGCAGCGTAGCGGGGGCCGAAGGTTACGAGCAGTACTTC
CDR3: CASSVAGAEGYEQYF

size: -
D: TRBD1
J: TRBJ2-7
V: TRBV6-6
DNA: TGTGCCAGCATTCGACGGGACAGCTACGAGCAGTACTTC
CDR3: CASIRRDSYEQYF

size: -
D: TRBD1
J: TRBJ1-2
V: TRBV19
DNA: TGTGCCAGTAGTATAGCTGGGACAGGGGATGCTCTTGGCTACACCTTC
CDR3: CASSIAGTGDALGYTF

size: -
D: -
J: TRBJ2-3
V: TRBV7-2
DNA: TGTGCCAGCAGCTTAGGTATCGCAGGGTCAGATACGCAGTATTTT
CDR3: CASSLGIAGSDTQYF

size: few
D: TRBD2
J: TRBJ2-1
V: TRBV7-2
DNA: TGTGCCAGCAGTTCAAGCGGGGGTGGGTATGAGCAGTTCTTC
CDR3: CASSSSGGGYEQFF

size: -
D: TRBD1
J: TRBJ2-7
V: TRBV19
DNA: TGTGCCAGTAGTATAGAGGGACAGATCTACGAGCAGTACTTC
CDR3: CASSIEGQIYEQYF

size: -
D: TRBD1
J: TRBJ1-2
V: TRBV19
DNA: TGTGCCAGTAGTATCGATATTCTGACCGGGACAGGGGGCGGCTATGGCTACACCTTC
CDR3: CASSIDILTGTGGGYGYTF

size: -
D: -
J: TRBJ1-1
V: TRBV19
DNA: TGTGCCACCTCTGACAGGCTCACTGAAGCTTTCTTT
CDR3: CATSDRLTEAFF

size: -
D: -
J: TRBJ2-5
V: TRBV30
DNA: TGTGCCTGGAGTTCAGGGGTAGAGACCCAGTACTTC
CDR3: CAWSSGVETQYF

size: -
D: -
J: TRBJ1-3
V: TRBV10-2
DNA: TGCGCCAGCAGCCTACAGGGTTCTGGAAACACCATATATTTT
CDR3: CASSLQGSGNTIYF